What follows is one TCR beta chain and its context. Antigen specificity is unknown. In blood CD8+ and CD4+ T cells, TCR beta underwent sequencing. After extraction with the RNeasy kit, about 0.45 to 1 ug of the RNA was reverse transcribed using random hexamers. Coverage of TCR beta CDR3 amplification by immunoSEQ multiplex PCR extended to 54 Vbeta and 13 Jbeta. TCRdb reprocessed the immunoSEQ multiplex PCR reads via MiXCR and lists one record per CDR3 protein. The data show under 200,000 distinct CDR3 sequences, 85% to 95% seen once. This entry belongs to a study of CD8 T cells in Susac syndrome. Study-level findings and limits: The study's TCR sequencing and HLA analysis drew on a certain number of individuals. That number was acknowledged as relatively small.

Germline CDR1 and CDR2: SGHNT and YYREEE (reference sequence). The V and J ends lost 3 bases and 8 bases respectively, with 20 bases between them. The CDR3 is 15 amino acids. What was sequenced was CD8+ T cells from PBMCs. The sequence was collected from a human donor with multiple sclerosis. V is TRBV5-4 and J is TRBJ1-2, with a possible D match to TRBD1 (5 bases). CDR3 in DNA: TGTGCCAGCAGCTGGGGAGGCAGGGCGCTGGGAGGCTACACCTTC. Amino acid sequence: CASSWGGRALGGYTF.